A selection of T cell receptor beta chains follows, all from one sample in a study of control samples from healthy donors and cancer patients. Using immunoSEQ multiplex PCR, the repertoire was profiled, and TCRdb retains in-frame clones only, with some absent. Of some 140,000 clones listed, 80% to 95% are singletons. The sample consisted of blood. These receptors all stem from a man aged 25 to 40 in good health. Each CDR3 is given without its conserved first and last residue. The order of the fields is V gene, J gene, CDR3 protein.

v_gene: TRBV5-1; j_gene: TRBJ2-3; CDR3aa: ASTTGVLAGVVDTQY
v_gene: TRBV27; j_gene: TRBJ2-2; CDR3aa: ASSFGTGELF
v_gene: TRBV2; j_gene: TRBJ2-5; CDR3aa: ASSPGWVDTQY
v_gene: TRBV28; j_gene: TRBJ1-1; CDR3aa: ASSATKANTEAF
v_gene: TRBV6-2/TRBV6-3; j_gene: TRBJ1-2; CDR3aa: ASSYSTFYGYT
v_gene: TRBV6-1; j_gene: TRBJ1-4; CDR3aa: ASSEAVGGNEKLF
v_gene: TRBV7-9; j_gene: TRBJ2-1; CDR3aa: ASRPPPGLALNEQF
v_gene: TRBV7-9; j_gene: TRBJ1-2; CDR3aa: ASSGTGGGYGYT
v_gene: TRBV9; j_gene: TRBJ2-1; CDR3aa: ASSVRGEYNEQF
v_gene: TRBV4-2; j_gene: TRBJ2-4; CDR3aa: ASSQDGTSGHNIQY
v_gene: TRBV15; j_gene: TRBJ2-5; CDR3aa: ATSREGLAGMETQY
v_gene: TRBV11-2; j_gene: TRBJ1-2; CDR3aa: ASSLEAALVGYT
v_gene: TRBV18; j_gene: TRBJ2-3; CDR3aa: ASSQTLGSDTQY
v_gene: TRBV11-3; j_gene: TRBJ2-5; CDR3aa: ASSPRDKGETQY
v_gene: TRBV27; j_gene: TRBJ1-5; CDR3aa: ASSFGGEGNQPQH
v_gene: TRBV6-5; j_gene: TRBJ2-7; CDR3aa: ASRKLSGSSYEQY
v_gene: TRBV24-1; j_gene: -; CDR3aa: ATSDVAGGYNEQF
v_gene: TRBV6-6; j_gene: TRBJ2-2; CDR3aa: ASSYSGNTGELF
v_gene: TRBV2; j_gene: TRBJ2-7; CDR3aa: ASSDDRDEQY
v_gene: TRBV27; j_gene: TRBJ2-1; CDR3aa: ASNKLGSSYNEQF
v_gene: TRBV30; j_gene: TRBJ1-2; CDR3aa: AWSVGQGDGYT
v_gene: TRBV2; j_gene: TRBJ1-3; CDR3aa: ASSGGSGGRGNTIY
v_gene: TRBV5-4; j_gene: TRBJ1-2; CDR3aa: ASSFVGRNYGYT
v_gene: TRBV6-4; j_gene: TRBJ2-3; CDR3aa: ASSDSVGGTDTQY
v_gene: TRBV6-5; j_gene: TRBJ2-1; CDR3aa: ASSTSGIHNEQF
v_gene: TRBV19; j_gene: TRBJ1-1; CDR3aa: ASSIYGGSQNTEAF
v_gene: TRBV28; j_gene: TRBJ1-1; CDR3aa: ASRPGVIGTEAF
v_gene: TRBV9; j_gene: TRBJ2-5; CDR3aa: ASSQTGPEETQY
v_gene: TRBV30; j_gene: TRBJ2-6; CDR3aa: AWSVAAAQT
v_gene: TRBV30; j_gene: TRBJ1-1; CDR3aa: AWSVQNGGTEAF
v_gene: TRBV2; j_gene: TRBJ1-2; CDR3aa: ASSETGWYGYT
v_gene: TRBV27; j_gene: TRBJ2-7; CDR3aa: ASSLAPSGAYEQY
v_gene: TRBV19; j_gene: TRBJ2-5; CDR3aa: ASRDKGQGAGETQY
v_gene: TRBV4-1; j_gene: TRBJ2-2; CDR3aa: ASSQGRGGSGELF
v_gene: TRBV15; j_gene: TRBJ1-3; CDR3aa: ATSRDRGPGNTIY
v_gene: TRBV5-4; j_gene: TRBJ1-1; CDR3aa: ASSLVGGVTEAF
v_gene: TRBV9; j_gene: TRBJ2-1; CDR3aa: ASSVVAGGNNEQF
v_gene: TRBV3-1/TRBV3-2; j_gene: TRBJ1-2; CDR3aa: ASSQDASANYGYT
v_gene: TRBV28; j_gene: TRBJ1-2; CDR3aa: ASSDPIRRYGYT
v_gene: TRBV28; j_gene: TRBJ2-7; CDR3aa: ASSTRSWQY
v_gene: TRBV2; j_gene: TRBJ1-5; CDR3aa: ASRDRANQPQH